This is a list of T cell receptor beta chains from one sample in a study of Graves' ophthalmopathy and Graves' hyperthyroidism. From the multiplex PCR reads, TCRdb called clonotypes with MiXCR, one entry per CDR3 protein. The sample holds around 670,000 distinct CDR3 sequences, roughly two fifths seen once. Sequencing was carried out using peripheral blood. The receptors shown here come from an adult man with Graves' ophthalmopathy. The CDR3 runs from the conserved cysteine through the conserved F or W. D genes are given only for firm matches. Only some rows state a clone size, as once, few, many or a class for expanded clones.

v_call: TRBV7-9; j_call: TRBJ2-2; d_call: NA; clone_size: many; cdr3_aa: CASSLAATGELFF; cdr3_nt: TGTGCCAGCAGCTTAGCAGCCACCGGGGAGCTGTTTTTT
v_call: TRBV3-1; j_call: TRBJ2-7; d_call: TRBD1; clone_size: NA; cdr3_aa: CASSQDRVAYEQYF; cdr3_nt: TGTGCCAGCAGCCAGGACAGGGTGGCCTACGAGCAGTACTTC
v_call: TRBV7-8; j_call: TRBJ2-7; d_call: TRBD2; clone_size: many; cdr3_aa: CASSAGTSFSLEQYF; cdr3_nt: TGTGCCAGCAGCGCAGGGACTAGCTTTTCGTTAGAGCAGTACTTC
v_call: TRBV7-2; j_call: TRBJ2-7; d_call: TRBD2; clone_size: many; cdr3_aa: CASSLALLAETYEQYF; cdr3_nt: TGTGCCAGCAGCTTAGCGCTACTAGCGGAAACCTACGAGCAGTACTTC
v_call: TRBV7-9; j_call: TRBJ1-4; d_call: NA; clone_size: NA; cdr3_aa: CASSPDPRDEKLFF; cdr3_nt: TGTGCCAGCAGTCCAGACCCACGAGATGAAAAACTGTTTTTT
v_call: TRBV19; j_call: TRBJ2-2; d_call: TRBD1; clone_size: few; cdr3_aa: CASTFSTGANTGELFF; cdr3_nt: TGTGCCAGTACCTTTTCGACAGGGGCGAACACCGGGGAGCTGTTTTTT
v_call: TRBV10-3; j_call: TRBJ1-6; d_call: TRBD1; clone_size: NA; cdr3_aa: CASLKDRADSPLHF; cdr3_nt: TGTGCCAGCCTGAAGGACAGGGCGGATTCACCCCTCCACTTT
v_call: TRBV7-2; j_call: TRBJ2-1; d_call: NA; clone_size: NA; cdr3_aa: CASSQYRVEEQFF; cdr3_nt: TGTGCCAGCAGCCAGTACAGGGTAGAGGAGCAGTTCTTC
v_call: TRBV5-6; j_call: TRBJ1-2; d_call: NA; clone_size: few; cdr3_aa: CASSLSGHNYGYTF; cdr3_nt: TGTGCCAGCAGCTTGTCAGGGCATAACTATGGCTACACCTTC
v_call: TRBV29-1; j_call: TRBJ1-1; d_call: NA; clone_size: NA; cdr3_aa: CSATSREGLQNTEAFF; cdr3_nt: TGCAGCGCGACGAGTCGGGAGGGACTCCAGAACACTGAAGCTTTCTTT
v_call: TRBV7-2; j_call: TRBJ1-4; d_call: NA; clone_size: many; cdr3_aa: CASSFAETNEKLFF; cdr3_nt: TGTGCCAGCAGCTTTGCAGAGACTAATGAAAAACTGTTTTTT
v_call: TRBV7-3; j_call: TRBJ1-1; d_call: NA; clone_size: NA; cdr3_aa: CASSPRGGVNTEAFF; cdr3_nt: TGTGCCAGCAGCCCCAGGGGAGGGGTGAACACTGAAGCTTTCTTT
v_call: TRBV7-9; j_call: TRBJ1-5; d_call: NA; clone_size: few; cdr3_aa: CASSPDSDNQPQHF; cdr3_nt: TGTGCCAGCAGCCCAGACAGCGACAATCAGCCCCAGCATTTT
v_call: TRBV29-1; j_call: TRBJ1-5; d_call: NA; clone_size: many; cdr3_aa: CSVGSPGAGQPQHF; cdr3_nt: TGCAGCGTTGGGTCACCAGGGGCAGGTCAGCCCCAGCATTTT
v_call: TRBV7-2; j_call: TRBJ2-7; d_call: NA; clone_size: NA; cdr3_aa: CASSSPSDSSTYEQYF; cdr3_nt: TGTGCCAGCAGCTCGCCCTCGGACAGCTCCACCTACGAGCAGTACTTC
v_call: TRBV7-9; j_call: TRBJ2-2; d_call: NA; clone_size: few; cdr3_aa: CASSQVESPRWGELFF; cdr3_nt: TGTGCCAGCAGCCAAGTGGAGAGCCCCCGATGGGGGGAGCTGTTTTTT
v_call: TRBV7-3; j_call: TRBJ2-2; d_call: TRBD1; clone_size: NA; cdr3_aa: CASSRQGATGELFF; cdr3_nt: TGCGCCAGCAGCCGACAGGGGGCAACCGGGGAGCTGTTTTTT
v_call: TRBV7-2; j_call: TRBJ2-7; d_call: NA; clone_size: many; cdr3_aa: CASSPSNFGYEQYF; cdr3_nt: TGTGCCAGCAGCCCCTCGAATTTTGGGTACGAGCAGTACTTC
v_call: TRBV10-3; j_call: TRBJ1-2; d_call: TRBD1; clone_size: NA; cdr3_aa: CASSYTGDPLGYTF; cdr3_nt: TGTGCCAGCAGTTACACAGGGGACCCTCTAGGCTACACCTTC
v_call: TRBV7-9; j_call: TRBJ2-7; d_call: TRBD1; clone_size: NA; cdr3_aa: CASSSNPGQGALEQYF; cdr3_nt: TGTGCCAGCAGCTCCAATCCGGGACAGGGGGCCCTCGAGCAGTACTTC
v_call: TRBV25-1; j_call: TRBJ2-7; d_call: NA; clone_size: NA; cdr3_aa: CASRAGTPPYEQYF; cdr3_nt: TGTGCCAGCAGGGCCGGGACACCCCCCTACGAGCAGTACTTC
v_call: TRBV5-6; j_call: TRBJ2-3; d_call: NA; clone_size: NA; cdr3_aa: CASRPGQRTDTQYF; cdr3_nt: TGCGCCAGCAGGCCAGGACAGCGCACAGATACGCAGTATTTT
v_call: TRBV20-1; j_call: TRBJ2-7; d_call: TRBD2; clone_size: few; cdr3_aa: CSAKSGGAFYEQYF; cdr3_nt: TGCAGTGCAAAGAGCGGGGGGGCCTTCTACGAGCAGTACTTC
v_call: TRBV4-2; j_call: TRBJ2-5; d_call: NA; clone_size: NA; cdr3_aa: CASSPTLETQYF; cdr3_nt: TGTGCCAGCAGCCCAACTCTAGAGACCCAGTACTTC
v_call: TRBV5-1; j_call: TRBJ1-2; d_call: NA; clone_size: NA; cdr3_aa: CASSLGTPAGGYTF; cdr3_nt: TGCGCCAGCAGCTTGGGGACGCCCGCTGGGGGCTACACCTTC
v_call: TRBV5-4; j_call: TRBJ1-2; d_call: NA; clone_size: NA; cdr3_aa: CASSSRGLGYGYTF; cdr3_nt: TGTGCCAGCAGCTCCAGGGGTCTGGGCTATGGCTACACCTTC
v_call: TRBV24-1; j_call: TRBJ1-5; d_call: TRBD1; clone_size: few; cdr3_aa: CATSDPGTGGFARPKHF; cdr3_nt: TGTGCCACCAGTGACCCAGGGACAGGGGGTTTTGCCCGCCCCAAGCATTTT
v_call: TRBV29-1; j_call: TRBJ1-2; d_call: NA; clone_size: many; cdr3_aa: CSVVDPNGWGGYTF; cdr3_nt: TGCAGCGTTGTCGACCCGAATGGTTGGGGTGGCTACACCTTC
v_call: TRBV2; j_call: TRBJ1-1; d_call: TRBD1; clone_size: few; cdr3_aa: CERGSGGILNTEAFF; cdr3_nt: TGTGAAAGGGGGTCAGGGGGAATTTTGAACACTGAAGCTTTCTTT
v_call: TRBV7-2; j_call: TRBJ1-1; d_call: NA; clone_size: many; cdr3_aa: CASSLGHEAFF; cdr3_nt: TGTGCCAGCAGCTTAGGACACGAAGCTTTCTTT
v_call: TRBV28; j_call: TRBJ2-7; d_call: NA; clone_size: NA; cdr3_aa: CASRLGGYEQYF; cdr3_nt: TGTGCCAGCAGGTTGGGTGGCTACGAGCAGTACTTC
v_call: TRBV9; j_call: TRBJ2-7; d_call: TRBD2; clone_size: NA; cdr3_aa: CASSGQGTSGHPYEQYF; cdr3_nt: TGTGCCAGCAGCGGACAGGGGACTAGCGGACATCCCTACGAGCAGTACTTC
v_call: TRBV9; j_call: TRBJ2-3; d_call: NA; clone_size: NA; cdr3_aa: CASSVEVTDTQYF; cdr3_nt: TGTGCCAGCAGCGTGGAGGTCACAGATACGCAGTATTTT
v_call: TRBV19; j_call: TRBJ1-2; d_call: TRBD1; clone_size: NA; cdr3_aa: CASSPAIRGRGYTF; cdr3_nt: TGTGCCAGTAGTCCTGCCATCAGGGGGCGCGGCTACACCTTC
v_call: TRBV9; j_call: TRBJ2-7; d_call: TRBD2; clone_size: NA; cdr3_aa: CASSSRPGLGFYEQYF; cdr3_nt: TGTGCCAGCAGCTCACGTCCGGGACTAGGGTTCTACGAGCAGTACTTC
v_call: TRBV20-1; j_call: TRBJ2-5; d_call: NA; clone_size: many; cdr3_aa: CSAMALGETQYF; cdr3_nt: TGCAGTGCTATGGCTCTGGGGGAGACCCAGTACTTC
v_call: TRBV5-5; j_call: TRBJ2-7; d_call: NA; clone_size: NA; cdr3_aa: CASSLESSVLYEQYF; cdr3_nt: TGTGCCAGCAGCTTGGAGTCTAGCGTTCTCTACGAGCAGTACTTC
v_call: TRBV7-3; j_call: TRBJ1-1; d_call: NA; clone_size: NA; cdr3_aa: CASRIPDRHGAEAFF; cdr3_nt: TGTGCCAGCAGGATCCCAGACAGGCATGGGGCTGAAGCTTTCTTT
v_call: TRBV9; j_call: TRBJ1-3; d_call: TRBD1; clone_size: few; cdr3_aa: CASSVATDRPGGSGNTIYF; cdr3_nt: TGTGCCAGCAGCGTAGCTACGGATCGGCCAGGGGGGTCTGGAAACACCATATATTTT
v_call: TRBV29-1; j_call: TRBJ2-6; d_call: NA; clone_size: once; cdr3_aa: CSVDGGNTEAF; cdr3_nt: TGCAGCGTTGATGGGGGGAACACTGAAGCTTTC
v_call: TRBV3-1; j_call: TRBJ2-5; d_call: NA; clone_size: few; cdr3_aa: CASSQERARETQYF; cdr3_nt: TGTGCCAGCAGCCAAGAGCGGGCGCGGGAGACCCAGTACTTC
v_call: TRBV20-1; j_call: TRBJ2-5; d_call: NA; clone_size: few; cdr3_aa: CSAAKSGPEETQYF; cdr3_nt: TGCAGTGCTGCTAAAAGCGGGCCAGAAGAGACCCAGTACTTC
v_call: TRBV2; j_call: TRBJ1-2; d_call: NA; clone_size: NA; cdr3_aa: CASSYSGGGTANGYTF; cdr3_nt: TGTGCCAGCAGTTACTCTGGGGGTGGGACGGCGAATGGCTACACCTTC
v_call: TRBV9; j_call: TRBJ1-1; d_call: TRBD1; clone_size: NA; cdr3_aa: CASSHTGVGRNTEAFF; cdr3_nt: TGTGCCAGCAGCCATACAGGGGTTGGTAGGAACACTGAAGCTTTCTTT
v_call: TRBV25-1; j_call: TRBJ2-7; d_call: NA; clone_size: NA; cdr3_aa: CASSPLSDSGEQYF; cdr3_nt: TGTGCCAGCTCACCACTCTCGGACAGTGGCGAGCAGTACTTC
v_call: TRBV7-2; j_call: TRBJ1-3; d_call: NA; clone_size: NA; cdr3_aa: CASSTSVGVSGNTIYF; cdr3_nt: TGTGCCAGCAGCACCAGCGTAGGAGTATCTGGAAACACCATATATTTT
v_call: TRBV24-1; j_call: TRBJ1-5; d_call: TRBD1; clone_size: NA; cdr3_aa: CASSSGTAYSNQPQHF; cdr3_nt: TGTGCCAGCAGTTCCGGGACAGCTTATAGCAATCAGCCCCAGCATTTT
v_call: TRBV14; j_call: TRBJ1-3; d_call: TRBD1; clone_size: few; cdr3_aa: CASSQYGQGGNTIYF; cdr3_nt: TGTGCCAGCAGCCAGTATGGACAGGGTGGAAACACCATATATTTT
v_call: TRBV25-1; j_call: TRBJ2-2; d_call: TRBD1; clone_size: NA; cdr3_aa: CARGQFSAGELFF; cdr3_nt: TGTGCCAGGGGACAGTTTTCGGCCGGGGAGCTGTTTTTT
v_call: TRBV20-1; j_call: TRBJ2-2; d_call: NA; clone_size: few; cdr3_aa: CSASPSPGELFF; cdr3_nt: TGCAGTGCTAGCCCTAGTCCCGGGGAGCTGTTTTTT